This paragraph reports one T cell receptor (beta chain). No antigen is known for it. This PCR relied on a set of 60 Vbeta primers and 13 Jbeta primers. TCRdb's table, derived via immunoSEQ multiplex PCR, lists solely in-frame clones and lacks some. The sample holds some 140,000 clones, around 79% seen once. Though probably carrying unrecorded immune exposures, donors were nominally healthy at sampling. The source of the sample is a study of cytomegalovirus exposure and HLA in healthy donors. Whole-study results and caveats: Association of 16,951 TCR beta sequences with HLA alleles was found at 0.05 false discovery rate in a later analysis. Previous analysis showed most TCR beta V segments were productive about 90% or about 30% of the time.

Trimming cost V 0 bases and J 0 bases, with 3 bases left between them. Germline V gives CDR1 MNHEY, CDR2 SVGAGI. This CDR3 comprises 14 residues. Sequencing was carried out using PBMCs. V and J are TRBV6-5 and TRBJ1-5; D gene uncertain. The TCR originated in a female donor in good health and CMV-seronegative. The CDR3 region is CASSYSGSNQPQHF. DNA for the CDR3: TGTGCCAGCAGTTACTCCGGTAGCAATCAGCCCCAGCATTTT.